Listed below are T cell receptor beta chains from one sample, sequenced in a study of regulatory T cells in long-lasting Graves disease. TCRdb processed the multiplex PCR reads anew with MiXCR; each CDR3 protein has one entry. The sample lists 520,000 or so distinct CDR3 sequences; around 13% were seen once. The same data also contributed to another study, on T cells in Graves' hyperthyroidism and ophthalmopathy.

The specimen was peripheral blood mononuclear cells (PBMCs), collected at new diagnosis, from a patient treated with antithyroid drugs. The source of these receptors is a woman aged 25 to 39 with Graves disease. Both conserved end residues are part of each CDR3. The order of the fields is clone size, J gene, V gene, D gene, CDR3 DNA, CDR3 protein. A D gene is named only where the DNA matches it firmly. Expanded clones get a size class; other rows say once, few or many, or leave the size out.

>few|TRBJ2-4|TRBV12-3/TRBV12-4|.
TGTGCCAGCAGCACCACCGGGACGGAGTTAAACATTCAGTACTTC
CASSTTGTELNIQYF
>many|TRBJ2-7|TRBV11-2|.
TGTGCCAGCAGCCGGGGGTTAAACAAGAACTACGAGCAGTACTTC
CASSRGLNKNYEQYF
>many|TRBJ2-3|TRBV6-2/TRBV6-3|.
TGTGCCAGCAGGACATTAGCGGGCACAGATACGCAGTATTTT
CASRTLAGTDTQYF
>.|TRBJ2-1|TRBV24-1|TRBD2
TGTGCCACCAGTGATGCGACAATAGCGGGAGGGCCAAGGAATGAGCAGTTCTTC
CATSDATIAGGPRNEQFF
>few|TRBJ1-4|TRBV4-1|.
TGCGCCAGCAGCCAAGGGGCCGGGCAGAATAGAAAACTGTTTTTT
CASSQGAGQNRKLFF
>few|TRBJ1-3|TRBV18|.
TGTGCCAGCTCACTCACGCAGCAAGACACCATATATTTT
CASSLTQQDTIYF
>many|TRBJ2-5|TRBV10-3|.
TGTGCCATCAGTGAGTCGTCTGTGTTTTCGGTGGAGACCCAGTACTTC
CAISESSVFSVETQYF
>.|TRBJ2-1|TRBV5-4|.
TGTGCCAGCAGCTTGGCTGCCTTAACACGGGGTTCAGGGGATGAGCAGTTCTTC
CASSLAALTRGSGDEQFF
>few|TRBJ2-7|TRBV27|.
TGTGCCAGCAGTTTCCGGCAGACGGGCTACGAGCAGTACTTC
CASSFRQTGYEQYF
>.|TRBJ1-2|TRBV27|.
TGTGCCAGCAGAATGACGACCAAGTATGGCTACACCTTC
CASRMTTKYGYTF
>.|TRBJ2-1|TRBV25-1|TRBD2
TGTGCCAGCAGTGCTAGCGGGAGAATATTGGCTGAGCAGTTCTTC
CASSASGRILAEQFF
>.|TRBJ1-2|TRBV19|.
TGTGCCAGTAGTATTACAGGAGGTTCATTGGGCTACACCTTC
CASSITGGSLGYTF
>few|TRBJ2-1|TRBV20-1|.
TGCAGTGCTTGGGGGCCTAGCGGAACCCTCCAGAACCCCAATGAGCAGTTCTTC
CSAWGPSGTLQNPNEQFF
>many|TRBJ2-1|TRBV28|.
TGTGCCAGCACTCCCCGCGGTGTTCCTCTTTTTAATGAGCAGTTCTTC
CASTPRGVPLFNEQFF
>many|TRBJ2-3|TRBV2|TRBD2
TGTGCCAGAATGAGCGGGAGCACGTATTTT
CARMSGSTYF
>.|TRBJ1-1|TRBV27|.
TGTGCCAGCATACTCAACCGCGGGTTGGACACTGAAGCTTTCTTT
CASILNRGLDTEAFF
>many|TRBJ1-1|TRBV24-1|.
TGTGCCACCAGTGACAATACAGAAAACACTGAAGCTTTCTTT
CATSDNTENTEAFF